This T cell receptor (beta chain) was captured in a study of cytomegalovirus exposure and HLA in healthy donors. Germline V gene lookup returns CDR1 SGHRS and CDR2 YFSETQ. Trimming took 7 bases from V and 7 from J, leaving 12 bases between them. This CDR3 has 11 residues. Both 60 Vbeta primers and 13 Jbeta primers went into the PCR. Clones were sequenced by immunoSEQ multiplex PCR, and TCRdb holds only the in-frame ones, with some missing. Its listing shows some 120,000 clones. The genes are TRBV5-1 and TRBJ2-7, with D tentatively TRBD2 (5 bases). The receptor was derived from a man in his late teens or twenties in good health and CMV-seronegative. Sequenced input: PBMCs. The CDR3 is CASWGSGEQYF. The CDR3 bases are TGCGCCAGCTGGGGTTCGGGAGAGCAGTACTTC.